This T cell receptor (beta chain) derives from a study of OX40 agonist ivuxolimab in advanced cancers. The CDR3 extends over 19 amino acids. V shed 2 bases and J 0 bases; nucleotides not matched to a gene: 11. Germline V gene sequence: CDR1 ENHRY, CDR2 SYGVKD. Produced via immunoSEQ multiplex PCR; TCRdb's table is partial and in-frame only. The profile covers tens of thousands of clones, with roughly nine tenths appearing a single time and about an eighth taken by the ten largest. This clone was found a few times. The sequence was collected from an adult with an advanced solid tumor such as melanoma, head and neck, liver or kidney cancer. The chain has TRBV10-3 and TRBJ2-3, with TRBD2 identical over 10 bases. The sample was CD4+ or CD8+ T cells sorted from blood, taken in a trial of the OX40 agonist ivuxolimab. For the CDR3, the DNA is TGTGCCATCAGTGAGAATGATAGCGGGGGGAAGGGAAGCACAGATACGCAGTATTTT. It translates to CAISENDSGGKGSTDTQYF.